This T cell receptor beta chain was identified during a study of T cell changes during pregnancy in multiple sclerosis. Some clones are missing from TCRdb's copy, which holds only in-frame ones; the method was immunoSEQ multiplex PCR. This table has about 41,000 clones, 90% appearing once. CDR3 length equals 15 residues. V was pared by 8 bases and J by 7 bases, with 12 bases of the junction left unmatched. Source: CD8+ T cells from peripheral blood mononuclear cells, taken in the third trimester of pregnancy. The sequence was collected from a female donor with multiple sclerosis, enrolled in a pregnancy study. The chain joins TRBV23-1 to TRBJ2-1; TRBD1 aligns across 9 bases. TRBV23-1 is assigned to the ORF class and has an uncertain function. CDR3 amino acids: CASCKVEDRGNEQFF. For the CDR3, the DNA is TGCGCCAGCTGTAAAGTCGAGGACAGGGGAAATGAGCAGTTCTTC.